The rows below give T cell receptor beta chains drawn from one sample of a study of blood T cell repertoires in COVID-19. Libraries were prepared by immunoSEQ multiplex PCR; TCRdb keeps only in-frame clonotypes and omits some of them. The sample records about 130,000 clones, over 60% being singletons. The sample was peripheral blood. Receptors were obtained from a woman aged 70-85 years with acute or convalescent COVID-19. Both conserved end residues are part of each CDR3. The D gene is left open where the match is weak. A row's size may be missing; if present it is once, few, many or a size class.

V	D	J	size	CDR3	DNA
TRBV19	NA	TRBJ2-2	few	CASRGRKDTGELFF	TGTGCCAGTAGGGGCAGGAAGGACACCGGGGAGCTGTTTTTT
TRBV19	NA	TRBJ1-3	NA	CASSEMVGDTIYF	TGTGCCAGTAGTGAGATGGTCGGGGACACCATATATTTT
TRBV6-5	NA	TRBJ2-2	NA	CASSSDTTGELFF	TGTGCCAGCAGTTCGGACACCACCGGGGAGCTGTTTTTT
TRBV27	TRBD1	TRBJ1-2	NA	CASSLTGQNGYTF	TGTGCCAGCAGTTTGACAGGGCAGAATGGCTACACCTTC
TRBV21-1	NA	TRBJ1-5	few	CASNQGMSNQPQHF	TGTGCCAGCAACCAGGGGATGAGCAATCAGCCCCAGCATTTT
TRBV9	TRBD1	TRBJ2-4	NA	CASSPGTGGNIQYF	TGTGCCAGCAGCCCAGGGACAGGGGGGAACATTCAGTACTTC
TRBV7-9	NA	TRBJ1-3	NA	CASSLLRASLTGNTIYF	TGTGCCAGCAGCTTATTGAGGGCAAGTCTTACTGGAAACACCATATATTTT
TRBV6-2/TRBV6-3	TRBD2	TRBJ2-3	NA	CASSVSGGADTQYF	TGTGCCAGCAGTGTTAGCGGGGGGGCCGATACGCAGTATTTT
TRBV5-5	NA	TRBJ2-2	NA	CASNYFMNTGELFF	TGTGCCAGCAATTACTTCATGAACACCGGGGAGCTGTTTTTT
TRBV7-2	NA	TRBJ1-2	NA	CAIDSYLYGYTF	TGTGCCATCGATTCCTACCTCTATGGCTACACCTTC